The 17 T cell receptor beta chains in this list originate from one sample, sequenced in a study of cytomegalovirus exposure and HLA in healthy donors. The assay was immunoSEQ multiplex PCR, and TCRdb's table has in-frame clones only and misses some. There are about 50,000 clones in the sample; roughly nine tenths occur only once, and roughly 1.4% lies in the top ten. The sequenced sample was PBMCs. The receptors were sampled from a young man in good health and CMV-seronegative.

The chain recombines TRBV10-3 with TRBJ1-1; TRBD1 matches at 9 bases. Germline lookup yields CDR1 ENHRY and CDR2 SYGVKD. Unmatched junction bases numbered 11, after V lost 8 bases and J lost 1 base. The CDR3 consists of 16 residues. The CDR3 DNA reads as TGTGCCATCGGCCCCCGGGACAGGGTGGGGAACACTGAAGCTTTCTTT. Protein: CAIGPRDRVGNTEAFF.

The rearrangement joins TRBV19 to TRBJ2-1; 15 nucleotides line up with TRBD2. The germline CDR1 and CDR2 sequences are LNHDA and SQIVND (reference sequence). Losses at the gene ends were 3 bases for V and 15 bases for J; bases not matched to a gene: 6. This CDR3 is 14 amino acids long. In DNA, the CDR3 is TGTGCCAGTAGTATCGCCGGGACTAGCGGGAGGAGGTTCTTC. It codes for CASSIAGTSGRRFF.

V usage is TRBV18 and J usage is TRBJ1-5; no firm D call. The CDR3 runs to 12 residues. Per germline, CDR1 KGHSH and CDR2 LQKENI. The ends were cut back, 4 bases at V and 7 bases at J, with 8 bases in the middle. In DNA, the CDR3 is TGTGCCAGCTCACACGACAAGCAGCCCCAGCATTTT. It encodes CASSHDKQPQHF. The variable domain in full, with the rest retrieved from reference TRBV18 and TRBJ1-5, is NAGVMQNPRHLVRRRGQEARLRCSPMKGHSHVYWYRQLPEEGLKFMVYLQKENIIDESGMPKERFSAEFPKEGPSILRIQQVVRGDSAAYFCASSHDKQPQHFGDGTRLSIL.

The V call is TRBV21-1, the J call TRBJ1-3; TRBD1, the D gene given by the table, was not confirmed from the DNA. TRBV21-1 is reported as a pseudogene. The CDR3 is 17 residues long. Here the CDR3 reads CASSKESDRGTGNTIYF. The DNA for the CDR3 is TGTGCCAGCAGCAAAGAAAGCGACAGGGGTACCGGAAACACCATATATTTT.

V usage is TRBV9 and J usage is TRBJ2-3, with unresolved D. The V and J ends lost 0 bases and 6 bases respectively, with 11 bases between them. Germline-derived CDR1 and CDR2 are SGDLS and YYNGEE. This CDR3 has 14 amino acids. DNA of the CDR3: TGTGCCAGCAGCGTAGTCCCGGGTGGGGATACGCAGTATTTT. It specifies CASSVVPGGDTQYF.

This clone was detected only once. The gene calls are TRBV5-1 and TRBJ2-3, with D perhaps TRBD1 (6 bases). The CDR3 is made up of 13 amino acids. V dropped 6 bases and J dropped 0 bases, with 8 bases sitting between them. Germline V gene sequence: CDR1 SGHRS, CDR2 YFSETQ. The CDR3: CASTQGSTDTQYF. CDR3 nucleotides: TGCGCCAGCACACAGGGAAGCACAGATACGCAGTATTTT.

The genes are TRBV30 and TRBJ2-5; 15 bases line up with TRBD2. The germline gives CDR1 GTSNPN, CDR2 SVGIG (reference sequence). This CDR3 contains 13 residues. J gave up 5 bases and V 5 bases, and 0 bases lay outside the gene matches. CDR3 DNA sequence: TGTGCCTGGGGGACTAGCGGGGGGGAGACCCAGTACTTC. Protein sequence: CAWGTSGGETQYF. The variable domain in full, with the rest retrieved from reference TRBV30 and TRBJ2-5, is SQTIHQWPATLVQPVGSPLSLECTVEGTSNPNLYWYRQAAGRGLQLLFYSVGIGQISSEVPQNLSASRPQDRQFILSSKKLLLSDSGFYLCAWGTSGGETQYFGPGTRLLVL.

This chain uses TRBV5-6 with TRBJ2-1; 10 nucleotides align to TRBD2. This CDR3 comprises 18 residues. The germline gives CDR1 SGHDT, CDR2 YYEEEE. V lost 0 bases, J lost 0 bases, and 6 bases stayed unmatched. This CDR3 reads CASSLGPPSGSSYNEQFF. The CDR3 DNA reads TGTGCCAGCAGCTTGGGGCCCCCTAGCGGGAGCTCCTACAATGAGCAGTTCTTC.

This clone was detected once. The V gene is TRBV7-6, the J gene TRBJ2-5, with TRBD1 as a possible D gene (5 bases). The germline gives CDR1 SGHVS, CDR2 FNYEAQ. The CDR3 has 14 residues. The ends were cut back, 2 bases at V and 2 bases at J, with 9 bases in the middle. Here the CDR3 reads CASSLFQGQETQYF. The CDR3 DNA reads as TGTGCCAGCAGCTTATTTCAGGGTCAAGAGACCCAGTACTTC.

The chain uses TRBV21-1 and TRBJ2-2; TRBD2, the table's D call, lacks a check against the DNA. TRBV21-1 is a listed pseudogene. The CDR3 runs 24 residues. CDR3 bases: TGTGCCAGCAGCAAAGCGGGGACAGGCTATCCGGGACTAGCGGGAGGGACAGACACCGGGGAGCTGTTTTTT. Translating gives CASSKAGTGYPGLAGGTDTGELFF.

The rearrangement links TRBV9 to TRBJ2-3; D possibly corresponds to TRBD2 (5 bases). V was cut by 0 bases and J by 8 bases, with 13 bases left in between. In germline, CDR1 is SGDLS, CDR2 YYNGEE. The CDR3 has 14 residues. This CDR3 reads CASSVGLSEPTQYF. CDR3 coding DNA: TGTGCCAGCAGCGTAGGACTTAGCGAACCTACGCAGTATTTT.

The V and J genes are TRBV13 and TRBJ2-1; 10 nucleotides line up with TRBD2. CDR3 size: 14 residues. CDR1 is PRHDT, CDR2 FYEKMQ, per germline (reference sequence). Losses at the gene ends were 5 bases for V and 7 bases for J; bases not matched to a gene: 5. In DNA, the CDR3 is TGTGCCAGCAGCCTAGCGGGAGTCGGGAATGAGCAGTTCTTC. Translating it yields CASSLAGVGNEQFF.

The DNA of the CDR3 is TGTGCCTGGAGCCTGTGGCAGGGTCGCGAGCAGTACTTC. As protein: CAWSLWQGREQYF. The J gene is TRBJ2-7, the V gene TRBV30, with a possible D match to TRBD1 (5 bases). This CDR3 is 13 amino acids long. Per the germline V gene, CDR1 is GTSNPN and CDR2 is SVGIG (reference sequence). V lost 3 bases and J lost 6, with 15 bases in between.

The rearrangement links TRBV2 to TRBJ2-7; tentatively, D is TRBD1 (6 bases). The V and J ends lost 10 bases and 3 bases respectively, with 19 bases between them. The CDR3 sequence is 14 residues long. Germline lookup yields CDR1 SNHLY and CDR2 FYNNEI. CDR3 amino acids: CATLGAKGDYEQYF. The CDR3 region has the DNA TGTGCCACCTTGGGGGCCAAAGGTGACTACGAGCAGTACTTC.

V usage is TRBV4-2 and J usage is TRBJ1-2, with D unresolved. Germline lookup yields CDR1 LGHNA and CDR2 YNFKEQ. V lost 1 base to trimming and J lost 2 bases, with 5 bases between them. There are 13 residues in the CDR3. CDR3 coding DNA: TGTGCCAGCAGCCAAGGGCAGAACTATGGCTACACCTTC. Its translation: CASSQGQNYGYTF.

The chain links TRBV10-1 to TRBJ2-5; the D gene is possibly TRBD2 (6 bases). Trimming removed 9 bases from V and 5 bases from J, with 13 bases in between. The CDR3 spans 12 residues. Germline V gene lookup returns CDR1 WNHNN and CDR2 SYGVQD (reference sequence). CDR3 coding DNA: TGCGCCAGATTAGGGAGGTCGGAGACCCAGTACTTC. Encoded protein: CARLGRSETQYF.

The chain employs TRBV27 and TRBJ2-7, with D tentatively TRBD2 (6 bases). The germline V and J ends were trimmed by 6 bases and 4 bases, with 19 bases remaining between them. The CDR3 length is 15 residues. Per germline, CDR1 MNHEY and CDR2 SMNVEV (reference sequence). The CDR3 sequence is CASRGGRGFLYEQYF. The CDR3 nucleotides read TGTGCCAGCAGGGGAGGTCGAGGGTTCTTGTACGAGCAGTACTTC.